The 25 T cell receptor beta chains given below trace back to one sample, sequenced in a study of neurological immune-mediated disorders. In TCRdb, the 5' RACE reads were re-called with MiXCR into one record per CDR3 protein. Of 120,000 or so distinct CDR3 sequences listed, more than 2.5% are singletons. Specimen: PBMCs. These receptors all come from a woman in her twenties or thirties with multiple sclerosis.

This sequence joins TRBV7-2 and TRBJ1-4; the D gene is possibly TRBD1 (6 bases). The CDR3 sequence is 16 residues long. Germline V gene sequence: CDR1 SGHTA, CDR2 FQGNSA. V shed 0 bases and J shed 7 bases, with 15 bases lying between them. DNA for the CDR3: TGTGCCAGCAGCTTAGCACTACAGGGTGGGACTGAAAAACTGTTTTTT. It is translated as CASSLALQGGTEKLFF.

This clonotype was detected many times. V gene TRBV12-3 or TRBV12-4 combines with J gene TRBJ2-7; perhaps TRBD1 as D (6 bases). Trimming took 3 bases from V and 7 from J, leaving 7 bases between them. This CDR3 has 11 residues. The CDR3 DNA reads TGTGCCAGCAGTTTTAGGGGGGAGCAGTACTTC. Translating gives CASSFRGEQYF.

This clonotype occurred many times. The rearrangement links TRBV27 to TRBJ2-1, with no clear D. Germline lookup yields CDR1 MNHEY and CDR2 SMNVEV (reference sequence). Trimming stripped 2 bases from V and 4 bases from J, with 6 bases between. The CDR3 is made up of 13 amino acids. CDR3 sequence (DNA): TGTGCCAGCAGTTTAGGGCGGTACAATGAGCAGTTCTTC. It translates to CASSLGRYNEQFF.

This clonotype was counted ten times or more. The rearrangement links TRBV5-1 to TRBJ2-3; D call uncertain. Looked up from germline, CDR1 is SGHRS and CDR2 is YFSETQ. The CDR3 contains 15 residues. V was trimmed by 0 bases and J by 1 base, leaving 9 bases between them. The CDR3 protein is CASSLATQRTDTQYF. The CDR3 DNA reads TGCGCCAGCAGCTTGGCCACACAGCGCACAGATACGCAGTATTTT.

In its sample, this clonotype was seen many times. This chain joins TRBV12-3 or TRBV12-4 and TRBJ2-3, with D possibly being TRBD2 (6 bases). CDR3 length equals 14 residues. Trimming removed 3 bases at V and 5 bases at J, with 12 bases between. CDR3 coding DNA: TGTGCCAGCAGTTTCATCCGACTAGGAGATACGCAGTATTTT. Protein: CASSFIRLGDTQYF.

This clonotype was found many times. This chain's CDR3 is CASSPTGQLSYEQYF. The CDR3 DNA reads TGTGCCAGCAGTCCTACTGGACAGCTATCCTACGAGCAGTACTTC. This chain uses TRBV12-3 or TRBV12-4 with TRBJ2-7, with D maybe TRBD1 (6 bases). The CDR3 covers 15 residues. V lost 5 bases, J lost 1 base, and 15 bases lay in between.

This clonotype was seen repeatedly, ten times or more. The gene calls are TRBV4-2 and TRBJ1-2, with 9 bases identical to TRBD1. Trimming at V came to 3 bases and at J to 2 bases, leaving 10 bases not matched to a gene. There are 17 residues in the CDR3. The germline gives CDR1 LGHNA, CDR2 YNFKEQ. CDR3 in DNA: TGTGCCAGCAGCCAGAACCCAATCGGGACAGGGAACTATGGCTACACCTTC. Translating gives CASSQNPIGTGNYGYTF.

This clonotype was observed at least ten times. J is TRBJ2-3 and V is TRBV5-1, with D uncertain. Germline lookup yields CDR1 SGHRS and CDR2 YFSETQ. The CDR3 spans 14 residues. Trimming removed 5 bases at V and 2 bases at J, with 12 bases between. The CDR3 DNA is TGCGCCAGCAGGATCCACCCTACCACAGATACGCAGTATTTT. Residues: CASRIHPTTDTQYF.

This clonotype was found many times. The chain carries TRBV7-2 and TRBJ2-5; D not certain. The V end lost 4 bases, the J end lost 0 bases, and 3 bases lay between the germline ends. Germline values: CDR1 SGHTA, CDR2 FQGNSA. There are 12 residues in the CDR3. CDR3 nucleotides: TGTGCCAGCAGCTCTTACCAAGAGACCCAGTACTTC. Its protein product is CASSSYQETQYF.

This clonotype was detected ten times or more. The chain has TRBV19 and TRBJ1-1; TRBD1 might be the D (5 bases). Germline V gene sequence: CDR1 LNHDA, CDR2 SQIVND (reference sequence). Trimming pared 3 bases from V and 6 bases from J, leaving 11 bases between. The CDR3 has 13 amino acids. CDR3 protein: CASSMEARAEAFF. The DNA for the CDR3 is TGTGCCAGTAGTATGGAGGCCAGGGCTGAAGCTTTCTTT.

This clonotype was found many times. This chain uses TRBV12-3 or TRBV12-4 with TRBJ1-1; D ambiguous. Trimming removed 4 bases at V and 1 base at J, with 16 bases between. This CDR3 has 16 residues. Written as DNA, the CDR3 is TGTGCCAGCAGTTCCTCCCCAGGTCGAGCGAACACTGAAGCTTTCTTT. Protein: CASSSSPGRANTEAFF.

This clonotype was observed many times. The chain employs TRBV15 and TRBJ1-1; D is possibly TRBD1 (5 bases). CDR1 is LNHNV, CDR2 YYDKDF, per germline (reference sequence). V lost 5 bases and J 1 base, leaving 11 bases between the germline ends. This CDR3 has 14 amino acids. The CDR3 region is CATSPGTGNTEAFF. CDR3 in DNA: TGTGCCACCAGCCCAGGGACGGGGAACACTGAAGCTTTCTTT.

In this sample, this clonotype turned up many times. The rearrangement uses TRBV5-1 and TRBJ1-2, with D possibly TRBD1 on 5 matching bases. Germline assignment: CDR1 SGHRS and CDR2 YFSETQ. The CDR3 runs 16 residues. The V end lost 3 bases, the J end lost 6 bases, and 21 bases lay between the germline ends. In DNA form, the CDR3 reads TGCGCCAGCAGCTCGTCCGGGATGGGGGTGAAGGATGGCTACACCTTC. Encoded protein: CASSSSGMGVKDGYTF.

Ten or more counts support this clonotype. The gene calls are TRBV7-2 and TRBJ2-3, with TRBD1 matching 9 bases. V lost 8 bases to trimming and J lost 1 base; unmatched junction nucleotides: 4. The CDR3 has 14 residues. Germline V gene lookup returns CDR1 SGHTA and CDR2 FQGNSA. The CDR3 DNA is TGTGCCAGCCGACGGGACAGGGGCACAGATACGCAGTATTTT. Translation gives CASRRDRGTDTQYF.

This clonotype was detected ten times or more. This chain uses TRBV5-1 with TRBJ2-5; the D is unclear. With 0 bases removed from V and 0 bases from J, the gap between germline ends came to 9 bases. This CDR3 has 15 amino acids. Germline V gives CDR1 SGHRS, CDR2 YFSETQ. CDR3 sequence (DNA): TGCGCCAGCAGCTTGGGTGGGTCGTACCAAGAGACCCAGTACTTC. Encoded protein: CASSLGGSYQETQYF.

The sample holds many counts of this clonotype. The genes are TRBV20-1 and TRBJ2-1; no firm D call. The ends were cut back, 6 bases at V and 1 base at J, with 16 bases in the middle. Germline lookup yields CDR1 DFQATT and CDR2 SNEGSKA (reference sequence). The CDR3 runs to 15 residues. This chain's CDR3 is CSAAGGHSSYNEQFF. The CDR3 region has the DNA TGCAGTGCGGCCGGCGGCCACTCATCCTACAATGAGCAGTTCTTC.

Many counts were recorded for this clonotype. The gene calls are TRBV20-1 and TRBJ2-7; 8 nucleotides align to TRBD1. The trim removed 6 bases at V and 2 bases at J, leaving 9 bases unmatched. The germline V gene encodes CDR1 DFQATT and CDR2 SNEGSKA (reference sequence). The CDR3 consists of 14 residues. Written as DNA, the CDR3 is TGCAGTGCCATAGACAGGGGAAGAACCTACGAGCAGTACTTC. It is translated as CSAIDRGRTYEQYF.

This clonotype has ten or more counts. The J gene is TRBJ2-1, the V gene TRBV5-1, with D perhaps matching TRBD2 (6 bases). In germline, CDR1 is SGHRS, CDR2 YFSETQ. Trimming shortened V by 5 bases and J by 0 bases, and 9 bases separated the two germline ends. The CDR3 is 14 amino acids. The CDR3 is CASRDGGSYNEQFF. Written as DNA, the CDR3 is TGCGCCAGCAGAGACGGGGGCTCCTACAATGAGCAGTTCTTC.

In this sample, this clonotype turned up many times. The rearrangement links TRBV10-2 to TRBJ1-2; 7 positions agree with TRBD1. The V gene end was trimmed by 8 bases and the J gene end by 5 bases; junction bases not matched to a gene: 5. This CDR3 contains 12 residues. Germline lookup yields CDR1 WSHSY and CDR2 SAAADI. CDR3 coding DNA: TGCGCCAGCCTCCGGGACAGTTATGGCTACACCTTC. It translates to CASLRDSYGYTF.

This clonotype was counted at least ten times. This sequence joins TRBV6-5 and TRBJ2-3, with D possibly being TRBD2 (5 bases). CDR1 is MNHEY and CDR2 is SVGAGI in the germline V gene. The V end was cut by 5 bases, the J end by 5 bases, with 14 bases between. The CDR3 runs to 14 residues. CDR3 protein: CASSRLGSQDTQYF. In DNA, the CDR3 is TGTGCCAGCAGTAGGCTGGGGAGCCAAGATACGCAGTATTTT.

There are many counts of this clonotype. The chain recombines TRBV7-2 with TRBJ2-1; possible D gene TRBD1, 6 bases. This CDR3 has 16 amino acids. Trimming removed 0 bases from V and 1 base from J, with 10 bases in between. Germline-derived CDR1 and CDR2 are SGHTA and FQGNSA. The CDR3 DNA follows: TGTGCCAGCAGCTTAGCCACAGGGAATTCCTACAATGAGCAGTTCTTC. This sequence encodes CASSLATGNSYNEQFF.

There are many counts of this clonotype. This CDR3 reads CASTGNSAFGEQYF. CDR3 sequence (DNA): TGCGCCAGCACAGGGAACTCGGCATTTGGCGAGCAGTACTTC. The V call is TRBV5-1, the J call TRBJ2-7; TRBD1 might be the D (5 bases). V lost 6 bases and J lost 6, with 19 bases in between. The CDR3 is made up of 14 amino acids. From germline, CDR1 is SGHRS and CDR2 YFSETQ.

This clonotype was seen many times. V gene TRBV7-8 combines with J gene TRBJ2-1; TRBD1 is a possible D gene (5 bases). Germline V gene data show CDR1 as SGHVS and CDR2 as FQNEAQ. V lost 2 bases and J lost 2, with 10 bases in between. The CDR3 is 15 amino acids. The CDR3 spells CASSLRGNTYNEQFF. The CDR3 coding sequence is TGTGCCAGCAGCTTAAGGGGAAACACCTACAATGAGCAGTTCTTC.

This clonotype appeared many times. The V and J genes are TRBV20-1 and TRBJ2-7, with D uncertain. The CDR3 sequence is 12 residues long. The germline gives CDR1 DFQATT, CDR2 SNEGSKA (reference sequence). V lost 3 bases, J lost 3 bases, and 9 bases lay in between. CDR3 loop: CSASPAVYEQYF. The DNA of the CDR3 is TGCAGTGCTAGTCCCGCGGTCTACGAGCAGTACTTC.

This clonotype occurred many times. The chain links TRBV30 to TRBJ1-2; D might be TRBD1 (5 bases). Germline lookup yields CDR1 GTSNPN and CDR2 SVGIG (reference sequence). V was clipped by 8 bases and J by 4 bases, with 17 bases between them. The CDR3 totals 13 residues. This CDR3 reads CAGEGQPGYGYTF. The CDR3 region has the DNA TGTGCCGGGGAGGGGCAACCCGGCTATGGCTACACCTTC.